The 27 T cell receptor beta chains below were found in one sample sequenced in a study of T cell repertoires in aging, cancer and after chemotherapy. TRB rearrangements spanning V, D and J were amplified using mixed TRB-A/B primers. TCRdb re-called the multiplex PCR reads through MiXCR, storing one row per CDR3 protein. Among about 9,200 distinct CDR3 sequences listed, around a third were seen once. TCR beta rearrangements were amplified from peripheral blood genomic DNA. Sequenced sample: blood. All receptors come from a human donor in good health.

The V call is TRBV11-2, the J call TRBJ2-7; D might be TRBD2 (6 bases). Per germline, CDR1 SGHAT and CDR2 FQNNGV. CDR3 length equals 14 residues. V lost 4 bases to trimming and J lost 1 base, with 11 bases between them. CDR3 sequence reads: CASSYHGSSYEQYF. The CDR3 nucleotides are TGTGCCAGCAGCTACCACGGGAGTTCCTACGAGCAGTACTTC.

Judged by abundance, this clonotype is medium-sized (0.01 to 0.1%). This chain connects TRBV15 to TRBJ2-2; no firm D call. CDR3 length: 15 residues. CDR1 and CDR2 from the germline V gene are LNHNV and YYDKDF (reference sequence). With 3 bases removed from V and 3 bases from J, the gap between germline ends came to 11 bases. The DNA of the CDR3 is TGTGCCACCAGCAGGCTAGAGGCTGACACCGGGGAGCTGTTTTTT. Residues: CATSRLEADTGELFF.

This chain links TRBV12-3 or TRBV12-4 with TRBJ1-2; 7 positions match TRBD1. V lost 6 bases, J lost 4 bases, and 8 bases stayed unmatched. The CDR3 consists of 14 residues. CDR3: CASSSDRESYGYTF. The CDR3 nucleotides read TGTGCCAGCAGCTCCGACAGGGAGTCCTATGGCTACACCTTC.

This clonotype is labeled medium-sized. The rearrangement uses TRBV6-5 and TRBJ2-7; TRBD1 agrees at 8 bases. The CDR3 has 14 residues. The germline V gene encodes CDR1 MNHEY and CDR2 SVGAGI. J gave up 5 bases and V 5 bases, and 8 bases lay outside the gene matches. This chain's CDR3 is CASSTGTGIHEQYF. In DNA form, the CDR3 reads TGTGCCAGCAGTACTGGGACAGGTATCCACGAGCAGTACTTC.

The rearrangement joins TRBV11-3 to TRBJ2-3, with 8 positions matching TRBD1. The germline gives CDR1 SGHNT, CDR2 YENEEA. The CDR3 is 14 residues long. The J segment lost 6 bases and the V segment lost 5 bases, leaving 7 bases of the junction unmatched. This CDR3 reads CASSPATGADTQYF. The CDR3 DNA sequence: TGTGCCAGCAGCCCGGCGACAGGGGCGGATACGCAGTATTTT.

By sample share, this clonotype is medium-sized (0.01 to 0.1%). The chain joins TRBV29-1 to TRBJ2-1; the D is unclear. Trimming removed 5 bases from V and 8 bases from J, with 10 bases in between. The CDR3 is 11 residues long. The germline gives CDR1 SQVTM, CDR2 ANQGSEA. The CDR3 protein is CSVTTPHEQFF. In nucleotides, the CDR3 is TGCAGCGTTACTACCCCCCATGAGCAGTTCTTC.

A remark on this clonotype: An end of the junction does not agree with germline; a read error may underlie this. V usage is TRBV27 and J usage is TRBJ2-7; D unresolved. This CDR3 has 12 amino acids. The V gene's germline CDR1 is MNHEY and CDR2 SMNVEV (reference sequence). CDR3 protein: CAISWSEAEQYF. DNA of the CDR3: TGTGCCATCAGTTGGTCAGAAGCCGAGCAGTACTTC.

This clonotype was detected only a few times. The chain has TRBV19 and TRBJ2-2, with D possibly matching TRBD2 (5 bases). This CDR3 has 14 residues. Germline assignment: CDR1 LNHDA and CDR2 SQIVND (reference sequence). Trimming shortened V by 6 bases and J by 1 base, and 9 bases separated the two germline ends. The CDR3 loop reads CASRGLQNTGELFF. The DNA of the CDR3 is TGTGCCAGTAGAGGACTGCAGAACACCGGGGAGCTGTTTTTT.

The V and J genes are TRBV20-1 and TRBJ2-1; possibly TRBD2 for D (5 bases). This CDR3 spans 14 amino acids. Per germline, CDR1 DFQATT and CDR2 SNEGSKA (reference sequence). Trimming pared 1 base from V and 0 bases from J, leaving 7 bases between. This CDR3 reads CSARVASSYNEQFF. CDR3 coding DNA: TGCAGTGCTAGAGTAGCGAGCTCCTACAATGAGCAGTTCTTC.

The chain has TRBV6-5 and TRBJ2-7, with TRBD2 matching 8 bases. Germline CDR1 MNHEY, CDR2 SVGAGI. The junction had 15 bases not matched to a gene; V was cut back by 7 bases and J by 7 bases. This CDR3 has 15 residues. CDR3 nucleotides: TGTGCCAGCAAAAAGACTAGCGCAGTCTACGAGGAGCAGTACTTC. Amino acids: CASKKTSAVYEEQYF.

The genes are TRBV15 and TRBJ2-5, with TRBD2 identical over 8 bases. This CDR3 spans 14 amino acids. V was pared by 5 bases and J by 5 bases, with 7 bases of the junction left unmatched. In germline, CDR1 is LNHNV, CDR2 YYDKDF (reference sequence). DNA of the CDR3: TGTGCCACCAGCCCCAGCGGGAGAGGGGAGACCCAGTACTTC. It encodes CATSPSGRGETQYF.

In its sample, this clonotype ranks as medium-sized. V gene TRBV6-5 combines with J gene TRBJ2-6; 10 bases agree with TRBD1. This CDR3 has 15 residues. Per the germline V gene, CDR1 is MNHEY and CDR2 is SVGAGI. V shed 6 bases, J shed 5 bases, and the junction held 4 bases outside the gene matches. CDR3 sequence (DNA): TGTGCCAGCAGCCGACAGGGGGCACGGGCCAACGTCCTGACTTTC. The encoded protein is CASSRQGARANVLTF.

This clonotype qualifies as medium-sized (0.01 to 0.1%). The chain carries TRBV29-1 and TRBJ2-3; perhaps TRBD1 as D (6 bases). Per germline, CDR1 SQVTM and CDR2 ANQGSEA. This CDR3 comprises 12 residues. V shed 2 bases and J shed 4 bases, with 7 bases lying between them. As DNA, the CDR3 is TGCAGCGTTGAAACAGGGCCAGATACGCAGTATTTT. This encodes CSVETGPDTQYF.

V is TRBV6-5 and J is TRBJ1-2; TRBD1 agrees at 8 bases. The length of the CDR3 is 15 residues. The germline gives CDR1 MNHEY, CDR2 SVGAGI. Losses at the gene ends were 11 bases for V and 3 bases for J; bases not matched to a gene: 14. The CDR3 reads CALSATRDRHYGYTF. The CDR3 DNA reads as TGTGCCTTATCCGCTACTAGGGACAGGCACTATGGCTACACCTTC.

V is TRBV5-6 and J is TRBJ2-7; D remains ambiguous. V gave up 3 bases and J gave up 5 bases, with 15 bases separating them. The CDR3 consists of 14 residues. Germline CDR1 and CDR2: SGHDT and YYEEEE. In nucleotides, the CDR3 is TGTGCCAGCAGCTCCCCTAGAGAAAAGGACGAGCAGTACTTC. Translating it yields CASSSPREKDEQYF.

There are a few counts of this clonotype. This chain links TRBV19 with TRBJ2-7, with 7 bases identical to TRBD2. Germline CDR1 is LNHDA and CDR2 is SQIVND (reference sequence). With V trimmed by 6 bases and J by 4 bases, 15 bases remained unmatched. There are 16 residues in the CDR3. This CDR3 is CASRDPGGGNGYEQYF. The DNA of the CDR3 is TGTGCCAGTAGAGACCCCGGCGGGGGAAATGGGTACGAGCAGTACTTC.

The V and J genes are TRBV6-1 and TRBJ2-7; 9 nucleotides agree with TRBD1. The CDR3 has 15 amino acids. Per the germline V gene, CDR1 is MNHNS and CDR2 is SASEGT. Germline trimming cut 5 bases from V and 2 bases from J; bases unmatched to any gene: 7. The CDR3 loop reads CASSPDRGLPYEQYF. The CDR3 DNA reads TGTGCCAGCAGTCCCGACAGGGGGTTACCCTACGAGCAGTACTTC.

The genes are TRBV6-5 and TRBJ1-1; 7 bases are shared with TRBD1. Germline V CDR1 and CDR2: MNHEY, SVGAGI. The CDR3 totals 12 residues. V was clipped by 10 bases and J by 2 bases; unmatched bases: 4. In DNA form, the CDR3 reads TGTGCCACCCAGGGGGTTAACACTGAAGCTTTCTTT. Translation gives CATQGVNTEAFF.

The chain combines TRBV19 with TRBJ2-7; no reliable D call. The germline V gene encodes CDR1 LNHDA and CDR2 SQIVND (reference sequence). The length of the CDR3 is 13 residues. Trimming left V 3 bases short and J 3 bases short, with 9 bases between. Written as DNA, the CDR3 is TGTGCCAGTAGTATTGATTGGGTCTACGAGCAGTACTTC. Amino acids: CASSIDWVYEQYF.

The V gene is TRBV29-1, the J gene TRBJ2-2; TRBD2 might be the D (7 bases). This CDR3 is 13 amino acids long. V lost 2 bases and J 7 bases, leaving 11 bases between the germline ends. CDR1 SQVTM and CDR2 ANQGSEA come from the germline V gene. Written as DNA, the CDR3 is TGCAGCGTTGAAAGGGGGGAGGGCGGGGAGCTGTTTTTT. This encodes CSVERGEGGELFF.

The V and J genes are TRBV7-2 and TRBJ1-4, with 7 nucleotides matching TRBD1. V was pared by 5 bases and J by 7 bases, with 7 bases of the junction left unmatched. This CDR3 is built from 14 residues. CDR1 is SGHTA, CDR2 FQGNSA, per germline. This CDR3 is CASSKYRDSEKLFF. The CDR3 nucleotides are TGTGCCAGCAGCAAGTATCGGGACAGTGAAAAACTGTTTTTT.

The chain is built from TRBV5-6 and TRBJ1-2; D not certain. Trimming pared 1 base from V and 4 bases from J, leaving 17 bases between. Germline loops: CDR1 SGHDT, CDR2 YYEEEE. The CDR3 sequence is 16 residues long. CDR3 residues: CASSLFSARRAYGYTF. The DNA of the CDR3 is TGTGCCAGCAGCTTGTTCTCGGCCCGAAGGGCCTATGGCTACACCTTC. Supplemented by reference TRBV5-6 and TRBJ1-2, the full variable domain reads DAGVTQSPTHLIKTRGQQVTLRCSPKSGHDTVSWYQQALGQGPQFIFQYYEEEERQRGNFPDRFSGHQFPNYSSELNVNALLLGDSALYLCASSLFSARRAYGYTFGSGTRLTVV.

This rearrangement joins TRBV27 to TRBJ1-6; no clear D gene. The CDR3 totals 17 residues. Germline V lookup: CDR1 MNHEY, CDR2 SMNVEV (reference sequence). V lost 2 bases to trimming and J lost 3 bases, with 14 bases between them. CDR3 sequence: CASSLHHGPNYNSPLHF. In nucleotides, the CDR3 is TGTGCCAGCAGTTTACATCACGGCCCAAACTATAATTCACCCCTCCACTTT.

In this sample, this clonotype turned up a few times. This chain uses TRBV6-5 with TRBJ1-1, with D perhaps TRBD1 (5 bases). This CDR3 has 14 residues. Trimming stripped 2 bases from V and 7 bases from J, with 14 bases between. Germline-derived CDR1 and CDR2 are MNHEY and SVGAGI. The CDR3 nucleotides read TGTGCCAGCAGTTACCGGGGGAGGCGGGATGAAGCTTTCTTT. Encoded protein: CASSYRGRRDEAFF.

This clonotype has more than one count but fewer than ten. V and J are TRBV11-3 and TRBJ2-1; D may be TRBD2 (7 bases). CDR3 length equals 18 residues. V was shortened by 1 base and J by 4 bases, with 20 bases between the two germline ends. Germline CDR1 and CDR2: SGHNT and YENEEA. The CDR3 spells CASSLAHGGPSMYNEQFF. Here the CDR3 DNA reads TGTGCCAGCAGCTTAGCCCACGGGGGGCCCTCGATGTACAATGAGCAGTTCTTC.

This clonotype was seen more than once but under ten times. The chain is built from TRBV15 and TRBJ2-7; TRBD1 matches 11 bases. There are 16 residues in the CDR3. With 0 bases clipped from V and 4 bases from J, the junction kept 5 bases outside the gene matches. Germline V gene sequence: CDR1 LNHNV, CDR2 YYDKDF (reference sequence). The CDR3 reads CATSREGGQGGYEQYF. CDR3 in DNA: TGTGCCACCAGCAGAGAGGGGGGACAGGGGGGGTACGAGCAGTACTTC.

Only one count was recorded for this clonotype. The chain has TRBV21-1 and TRBJ2-3; the D call of TRBD2 is as the table states it, not checked on the DNA. TRBV21-1 is noted as a pseudogene. The CDR3 has 14 residues. The CDR3 is CASSRGGGTDTQYF. Here the CDR3 DNA reads TGTGCCAGCAGCCGCGGGGGGGGCACAGATACGCAGTATTTT.